This T cell receptor (beta chain) was recorded in a study of shared clonotypes between healthy human individuals. About the study: For every donor, three CD4 naive, three CD4 memory, two CD8 naive and one CD8 memory plates were used.

Per the germline V gene, CDR1 is SGHAT and CDR2 is FQNNGV. The J segment lost 1 base and the V segment lost 3 bases, leaving 3 bases of the junction unmatched. The CDR3 has 15 amino acids. Clones were read by immunoSEQ multiplex PCR, and TCRdb kept only the in-frame ones, dropping some. Altogether about 640,000 clones are present, about 78% being singletons, with the ten largest covering approximately 2%. Sequenced input: memory CD4+ T cells sorted from blood. The subset was: CD45RA-negative fraction. The chain joins TRBV11-2 to TRBJ2-7; TRBD2 matches 10 bases. This TCR came from a young woman in good health. CDR3 amino acids: CASSFASGGSYEQYF. The CDR3 region has the DNA TGTGCCAGCAGCTTCGCTAGCGGGGGATCCTACGAGCAGTACTTC.